The rows below give T cell receptor beta chains drawn from one sample of a study of chemoradiotherapy in HPV16-positive cancers. Only in-frame clones appear in the TCRdb table, and some are missing; sequencing was by immunoSEQ multiplex PCR. The top ten hold approximately 22% of the sample, which has thousands of clones, roughly nine tenths seen once. The source material was blood, sampled from a patient who underwent chemoradiotherapy. These receptors all stem from a human donor with HPV-associated anogenital cancer. Both conserved end residues are part of each CDR3. The order of the fields is D gene, CDR3 length, V gene, J gene, clone size, CDR3 protein, CDR3 DNA. D genes are given only for firm matches. Size tells how often a clone was seen (once, few, many) or the class of an expanded clone, and some rows leave it out.

NA	14	TRBV7-2	TRBJ1-1	NA	CASSLDGGPAKAFF	TGTGCCAGCAGCTTAGACGGTGGCCCCGCGAAAGCTTTCTTT
TRBD1	12	TRBV6-5	TRBJ1-2	few	CASQGASYGYTF	TGTGCCAGCCAGGGGGCAAGCTATGGCTACACCTTC
NA	15	TRBV6-5	TRBJ2-6	once	CASSYDNSGANVLTF	TGTGCCAGCAGTTACGACAACTCTGGGGCCAACGTCCTGACTTTC
NA	13	TRBV2	TRBJ2-1	NA	CASSESRGNEQFF	TGTGCCAGCAGCGAAAGCCGAGGTAATGAGCAGTTCTTC
NA	14	TRBV11-1	TRBJ2-3	NA	CASSLGRETDTQYF	TGTGCCAGCAGCTTAGGCAGGGAAACAGATACGCAGTATTTT
NA	11	TRBV2	TRBJ2-7	once	CASRLSYEQYF	TGTGCCAGCAGGCTATCCTACGAGCAGTACTTC
NA	15	TRBV6-5	TRBJ2-2	NA	CASSPPHSRTGELFF	TGTGCCAGCAGCCCCCCCCATTCTCGCACCGGGGAGCTGTTTTTT
NA	15	TRBV5-1	TRBJ1-4	NA	CASSPPLGTNEKLFF	TGCGCCAGCAGCCCACCCTTAGGTACTAATGAAAAACTGTTTTTT
NA	14	TRBV11-2	TRBJ2-7	NA	CASSVTTSSYEQYF	TGTGCCAGCAGCGTCACTACTTCGTCGTACGAGCAGTACTTC
TRBD1	14	TRBV6-5	TRBJ2-1	few	CASRDRATYNEQFF	TGTGCCAGCAGGGACAGGGCAACCTACAATGAGCAGTTCTTC
TRBD1	15	TRBV5-1	TRBJ2-7	NA	CASSFGTGGPYEQYF	TGCGCCAGCAGCTTCGGGACAGGGGGCCCCTACGAGCAGTACTTC
NA	13	TRBV28	TRBJ1-2	NA	CASSLLQGSGYTF	TGTGCCAGCAGTTTATTACAGGGTTCGGGCTACACCTTC
NA	13	TRBV7-3	TRBJ2-3	once	CASSLIATDTQYF	TGTGCCAGCAGCTTAATAGCCACAGATACGCAGTATTTT
TRBD2	14	TRBV5-4	TRBJ2-4	once	CASSFSSGGNIQYF	TGTGCCAGCAGCTTCTCAAGCGGGGGGAACATTCAGTACTTC
NA	14	TRBV2	TRBJ2-1	NA	CASSVGGSRNEQFF	TGTGCCAGCAGTGTAGGGGGATCACGGAATGAGCAGTTCTTC
TRBD2	15	TRBV7-9	TRBJ2-5	NA	CASSRLAGGQETQYF	TGTGCCAGCAGCAGACTAGCGGGGGGCCAAGAGACCCAGTACTTC
NA	15	TRBV6-5	TRBJ1-6	NA	CASSYTTGDNSPLHF	TGTGCCAGCAGCTATACTACAGGTGATAATTCACCCCTCCACTTT
NA	16	TRBV7-2	TRBJ2-2	once	CASSSNTGPITGELFF	TGTGCCAGCAGCTCAAACACAGGTCCTATTACCGGGGAGCTGTTTTTT
TRBD1	14	TRBV11-2	TRBJ1-1	NA	CASSLGQTNTEAFF	TGTGCCAGCAGCTTGGGACAGACGAACACTGAAGCTTTCTTT
NA	16	TRBV14	TRBJ2-3	once	CASSQGLLYGTDTQYF	TGTGCCAGCAGCCAAGGGCTACTGTACGGCACAGATACGCAGTATTTT
NA	15	TRBV6-1	TRBJ1-5	NA	CASRGDRSSNQPQHF	TGTGCCAGCAGAGGCGACAGGAGCTCCAATCAGCCCCAGCATTTT
TRBD1	14	TRBV7-2	TRBJ1-2	NA	CASSLGQGAGGYTF	TGTGCCAGCAGCTTAGGACAGGGGGCAGGTGGCTACACCTTC
NA	10	TRBV28	TRBJ2-7	NA	CASRSYEQYF	TGTGCCAGCAGGAGCTACGAGCAGTACTTC
TRBD2	16	TRBV10-3	TRBJ2-7	NA	CAISESGGGRSYEQYF	TGTGCCATCAGTGAGTCCGGGGGGGGGAGAAGTTACGAGCAGTACTTC
NA	18	TRBV7-2	TRBJ1-1	NA	CASSLGNGAPWMNTEAFF	TGTGCCAGCAGCTTAGGCAACGGGGCCCCTTGGATGAACACTGAAGCTTTCTTT
NA	11	TRBV10-3	TRBJ2-1	NA	CAISVGNEQFF	TGTGCCATCAGTGTAGGCAATGAGCAGTTCTTC